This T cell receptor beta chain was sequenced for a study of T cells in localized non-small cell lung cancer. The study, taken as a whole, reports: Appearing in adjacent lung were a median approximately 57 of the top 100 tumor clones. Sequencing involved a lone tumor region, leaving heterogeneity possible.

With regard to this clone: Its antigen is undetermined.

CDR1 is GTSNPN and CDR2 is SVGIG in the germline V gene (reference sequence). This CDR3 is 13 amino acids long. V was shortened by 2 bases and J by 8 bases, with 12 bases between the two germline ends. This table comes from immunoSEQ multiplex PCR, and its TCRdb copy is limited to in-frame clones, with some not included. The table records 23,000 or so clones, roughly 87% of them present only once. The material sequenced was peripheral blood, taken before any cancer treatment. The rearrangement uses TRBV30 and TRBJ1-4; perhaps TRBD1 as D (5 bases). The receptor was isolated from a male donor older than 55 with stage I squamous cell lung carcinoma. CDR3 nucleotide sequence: TGTGCCTGGAGTCTTCTCCGGGGCGAAAAACTGTTTTTT. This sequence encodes CAWSLLRGEKLFF.